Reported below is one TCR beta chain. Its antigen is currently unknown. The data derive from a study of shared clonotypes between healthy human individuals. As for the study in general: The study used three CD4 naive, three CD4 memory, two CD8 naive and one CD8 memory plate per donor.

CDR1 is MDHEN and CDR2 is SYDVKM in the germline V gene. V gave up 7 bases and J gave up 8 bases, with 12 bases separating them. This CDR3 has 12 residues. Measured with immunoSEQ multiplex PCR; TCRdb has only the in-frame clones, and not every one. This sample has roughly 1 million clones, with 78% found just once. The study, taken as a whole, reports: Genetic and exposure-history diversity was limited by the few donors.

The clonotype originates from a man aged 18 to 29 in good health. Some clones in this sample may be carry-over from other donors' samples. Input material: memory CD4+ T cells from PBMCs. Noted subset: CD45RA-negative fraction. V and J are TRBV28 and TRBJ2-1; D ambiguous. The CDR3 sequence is CASNGFGDEQFF. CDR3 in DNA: TGTGCCAGCAATGGCTTTGGGGATGAGCAGTTCTTC.